This TCR beta chain stems from a study of blood T cell repertoires in COVID-19. Across the study: In each case, the material was cDNA or gDNA derived from T cells, B-cell-depleted T cells, or PBMCs.

This CDR3 comprises 19 residues. V trimming: 4 bases; J trimming: 4 bases; junction bases outside the gene matches: 18. CDR1 and CDR2 from the germline V gene are SGHRS and YFSETQ. Original handling: Nucleated cell counts were estimated from reference gene primer amplification. Repertoires were generated with immunoSEQ multiplex PCR, while TCRdb's copy carries only in-frame clones and drops some. D and trimming were read from the DNA, whereas the V and J calls and clone size are those reported in that table. The top ten clones hold around 15% of a sample with roughly 100,000 clones, about 89% of them seen once.

Sample: peripheral blood. The clonotype was recovered from a man aged 50 to 60 with acute or convalescent COVID-19. The V gene is TRBV5-1, the J gene TRBJ2-1; TRBD2 matches 9 bases. CDR3 residues: CASSATPGGGALRYNEQFF. The DNA for the CDR3 is TGCGCCAGCAGCGCCACTCCGGGCGGGGGGGCTCTAAGGTACAATGAGCAGTTCTTC.